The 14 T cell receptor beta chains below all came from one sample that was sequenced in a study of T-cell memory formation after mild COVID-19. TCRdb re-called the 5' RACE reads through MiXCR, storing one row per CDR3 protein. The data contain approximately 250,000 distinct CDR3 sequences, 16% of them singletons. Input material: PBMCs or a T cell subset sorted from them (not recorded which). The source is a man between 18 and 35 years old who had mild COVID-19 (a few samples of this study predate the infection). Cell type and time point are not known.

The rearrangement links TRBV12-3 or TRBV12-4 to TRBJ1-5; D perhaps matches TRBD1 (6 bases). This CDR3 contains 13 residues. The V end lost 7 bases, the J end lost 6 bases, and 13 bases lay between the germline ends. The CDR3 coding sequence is TGTGCCAGCACCAGTAAGGGGGGTCAGCCCCAGCATTTT. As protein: CASTSKGGQPQHF.

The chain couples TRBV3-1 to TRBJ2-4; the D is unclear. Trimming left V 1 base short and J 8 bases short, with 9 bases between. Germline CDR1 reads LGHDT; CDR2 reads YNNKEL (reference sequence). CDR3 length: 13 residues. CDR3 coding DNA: TGTGCCAGCAGCCAAGCCGGCCTGGACATTCAGTACTTC. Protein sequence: CASSQAGLDIQYF.

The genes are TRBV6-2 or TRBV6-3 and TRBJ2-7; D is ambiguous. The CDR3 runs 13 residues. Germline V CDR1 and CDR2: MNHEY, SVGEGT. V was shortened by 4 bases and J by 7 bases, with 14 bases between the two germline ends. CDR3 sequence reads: CASSSSSPGEQYV. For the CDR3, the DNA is TGTGCCAGCAGTTCCTCGAGTCCTGGGGAGCAGTACGTC.

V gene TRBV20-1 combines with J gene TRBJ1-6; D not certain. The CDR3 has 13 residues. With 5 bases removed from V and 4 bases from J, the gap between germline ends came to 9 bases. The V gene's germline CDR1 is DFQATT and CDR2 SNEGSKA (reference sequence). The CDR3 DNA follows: TGCAGTGCTCTTGGACTGTATAATTCACCCCTCCACTTT. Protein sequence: CSALGLYNSPLHF.

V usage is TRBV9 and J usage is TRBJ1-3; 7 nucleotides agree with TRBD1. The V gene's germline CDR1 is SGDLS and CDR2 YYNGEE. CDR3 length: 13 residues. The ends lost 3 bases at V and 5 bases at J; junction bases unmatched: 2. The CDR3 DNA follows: TGTGCCAGCAGCGGGGACAGTAGAAACACCATATATTTT. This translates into CASSGDSRNTIYF.

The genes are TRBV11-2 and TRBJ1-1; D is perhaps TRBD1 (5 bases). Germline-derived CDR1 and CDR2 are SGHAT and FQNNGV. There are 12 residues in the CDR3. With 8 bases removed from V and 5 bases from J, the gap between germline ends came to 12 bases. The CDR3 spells CASEGLATEAFF. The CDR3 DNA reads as TGTGCCAGCGAGGGGCTGGCAACTGAAGCTTTCTTT.

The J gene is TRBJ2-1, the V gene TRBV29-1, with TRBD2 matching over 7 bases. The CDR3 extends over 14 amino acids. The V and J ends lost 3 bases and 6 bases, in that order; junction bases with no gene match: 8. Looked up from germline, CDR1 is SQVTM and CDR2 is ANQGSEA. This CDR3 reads CSVDGLAVANEQFF. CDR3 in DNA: TGCAGCGTTGACGGCCTAGCGGTGGCCAATGAGCAGTTCTTC.

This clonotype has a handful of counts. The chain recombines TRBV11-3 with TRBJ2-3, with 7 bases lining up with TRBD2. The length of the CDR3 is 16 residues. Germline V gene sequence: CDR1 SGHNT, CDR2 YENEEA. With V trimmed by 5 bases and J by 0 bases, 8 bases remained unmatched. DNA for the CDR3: TGTGCCAGCAGCAATCGCGGGGGTCCCAGCACAGATACGCAGTATTTT. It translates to CASSNRGGPSTDTQYF.

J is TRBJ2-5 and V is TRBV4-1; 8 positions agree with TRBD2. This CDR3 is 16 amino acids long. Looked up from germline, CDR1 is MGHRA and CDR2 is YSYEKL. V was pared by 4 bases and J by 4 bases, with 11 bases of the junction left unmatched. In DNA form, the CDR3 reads TGCGCCAGCAGCCGCGTGCGGGGGGCCAGGGGAGAGACCCAGTACTTC. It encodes CASSRVRGARGETQYF.

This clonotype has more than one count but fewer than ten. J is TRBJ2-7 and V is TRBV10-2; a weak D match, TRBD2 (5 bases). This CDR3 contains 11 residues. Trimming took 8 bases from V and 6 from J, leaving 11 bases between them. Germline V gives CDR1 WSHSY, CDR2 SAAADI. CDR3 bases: TGCGCCAGCTCTCGGGAATCCGAGCAGTACTTC. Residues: CASSRESEQYF.

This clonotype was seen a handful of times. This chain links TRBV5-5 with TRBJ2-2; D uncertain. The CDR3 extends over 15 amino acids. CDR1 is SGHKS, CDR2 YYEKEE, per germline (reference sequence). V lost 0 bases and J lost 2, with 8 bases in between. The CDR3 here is CASSLAVVNTGELFF. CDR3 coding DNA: TGTGCCAGCAGCTTGGCAGTGGTCAACACCGGGGAGCTGTTTTTT.

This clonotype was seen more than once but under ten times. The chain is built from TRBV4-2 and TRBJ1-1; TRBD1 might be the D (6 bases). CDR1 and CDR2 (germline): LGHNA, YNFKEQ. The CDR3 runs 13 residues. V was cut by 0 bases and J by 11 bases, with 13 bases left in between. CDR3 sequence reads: CASSQESGGSAFF. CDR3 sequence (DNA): TGTGCCAGCAGCCAAGAGTCGGGGGGCTCGGCTTTCTTT.

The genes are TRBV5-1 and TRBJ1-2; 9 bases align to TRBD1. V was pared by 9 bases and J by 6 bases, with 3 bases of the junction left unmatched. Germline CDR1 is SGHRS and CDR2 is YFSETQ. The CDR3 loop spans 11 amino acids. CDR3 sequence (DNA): TGCGCCACCGGACAGGGGAATGGCTACACCTTC. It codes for CATGQGNGYTF. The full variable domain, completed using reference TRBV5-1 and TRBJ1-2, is KAGVTQTPRYLIKTRGQQVTLSCSPISGHRSVSWYQQTPGQGLQFLFEYFSETQRNKGNFPGRFSGRQFSNSRSEMNVSTLELGDSALYLCATGQGNGYTFGSGTRLTVV.

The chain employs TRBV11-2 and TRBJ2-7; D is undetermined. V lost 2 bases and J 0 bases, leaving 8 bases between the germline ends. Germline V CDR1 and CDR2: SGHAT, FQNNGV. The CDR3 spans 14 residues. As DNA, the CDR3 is TGTGCCAGCAGCTTATACGGTAGCTCCTACGAGCAGTACTTC. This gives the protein CASSLYGSSYEQYF.